The 32 T cell receptor beta chains in this list originate from one sample, sequenced in a study of cytomegalovirus exposure and HLA in healthy donors. The table came from immunoSEQ multiplex PCR; TCRdb's copy has only in-frame clones and leaves some out. In the table there are over 100,000 clones, around nine tenths of which are singletons. The sample taken for sequencing was PBMCs. Every receptor here comes from a woman younger than 35 in good health and CMV-seronegative.

V is TRBV6-4 and J is TRBJ2-1; 8 nucleotides match TRBD1. The V gene's germline CDR1 is MRHNA and CDR2 SNTAGT. CDR3 length: 14 amino acids. Trimming cost V 5 bases and J 8 bases; bases outside gene matches: 8. In DNA form, the CDR3 reads TGTGCCAGCAGTCCCGGGACAGGATTTGATGAGCAGTTCTTC. Encoded protein: CASSPGTGFDEQFF.

The rearrangement links TRBV6-5 to TRBJ2-3; 11 bases are a match to TRBD2. Germline V lookup: CDR1 MNHEY, CDR2 SVGAGI. V trimming: 5 bases; J trimming: 8 bases; junction bases outside the gene matches: 9. There are 15 residues in the CDR3. The CDR3 sequence is CASSPRLAGLVTQYF. Here the CDR3 DNA reads TGTGCCAGCAGTCCTAGACTAGCGGGGTTGGTTACGCAGTATTTT.

The chain combines TRBV18 with TRBJ1-2, with D perhaps TRBD1 (5 bases). This CDR3 has 11 residues. V shed 3 bases and J shed 6 bases, with 5 bases lying between them. The V gene's germline CDR1 is KGHSH and CDR2 LQKENI. The CDR3 here is CASSPGHGYTF. CDR3 coding DNA: TGTGCCAGCTCACCGGGGCATGGCTACACCTTC. The entire variable domain, with the rest obtained from reference TRBV18 and TRBJ1-2, is as follows: NAGVMQNPRHLVRRRGQEARLRCSPMKGHSHVYWYRQLPEEGLKFMVYLQKENIIDESGMPKERFSAEFPKEGPSILRIQQVVRGDSAAYFCASSPGHGYTFGSGTRLTVV.

This sequence joins TRBV5-7 and TRBJ1-2, with TRBD1 identical over 9 bases. TRBV5-7 is reported as an ORF; its role is uncertain. V lost 1 base, J lost 8 bases, and 6 bases stayed unmatched. This CDR3 region has 14 residues. The CDR3 here is CASSLLQGARGYTF. The CDR3, as DNA: TGTGCCAGCAGCTTGTTACAGGGGGCGAGGGGCTACACCTTC.

V and J are TRBV4-2 and TRBJ2-1; 9 bases align to TRBD2. Germline V gene lookup returns CDR1 LGHNA and CDR2 YNFKEQ. CDR3 length: 17 residues. V lost 0 bases and J lost 10; bases outside the gene matches: 13. The DNA of the CDR3 is TGTGCCAGCAGCCAAGATAGTTTGCGGGGGGGCCTAGGAGAGCAGTTCTTC. As protein: CASSQDSLRGGLGEQFF.

The V and J genes are TRBV5-1 and TRBJ2-2, with 7 bases matching TRBD2. With 1 base clipped from V and 4 bases from J, the junction kept 13 bases outside the gene matches. The CDR3 contains 18 residues. Germline V gives CDR1 SGHRS, CDR2 YFSETQ. The CDR3 region is CASSLFSLVGGITGELFF. In nucleotides, the CDR3 is TGCGCCAGCAGCTTGTTCTCCTTAGTCGGGGGGATCACCGGGGAGCTGTTTTTT.

The chain carries TRBV28 and TRBJ1-5; 9 positions match TRBD1. Losses at the gene ends were 2 bases for V and 9 bases for J; bases not matched to a gene: 11. The CDR3 length is 16 residues. CDR1 MDHEN and CDR2 SYDVKM come from the germline V gene. CDR3 region: CASSLLGTGLVGPQHF. The CDR3 nucleotides read TGTGCCAGCAGTTTACTCGGGACAGGGCTAGTGGGGCCCCAGCATTTT.

This chain joins TRBV5-6 and TRBJ1-1, with 8 bases identical to TRBD1. In germline, CDR1 is SGHDT, CDR2 YYEEEE. The CDR3 length is 15 residues. V dropped 0 bases and J dropped 1; count of bases not matched to a gene: 2. This CDR3 is CASSLATGGNTEAFF. CDR3 DNA sequence: TGTGCCAGCAGCTTGGCCACAGGGGGGAACACTGAAGCTTTCTTT.

This chain links TRBV18 with TRBJ2-5; 7 nucleotides align to TRBD1. The CDR3 is 14 residues long. The germline CDR1 and CDR2 sequences are KGHSH and LQKENI. The trim removed 2 bases at V and 5 bases at J, leaving 5 bases unmatched. The CDR3 bases are TGTGCCAGCTCACCAGGTTCACAGGGGGAGACCCAGTACTTC. Encoded protein: CASSPGSQGETQYF. Variable domain in full (rest from reference TRBV18 and TRBJ2-5): NAGVMQNPRHLVRRRGQEARLRCSPMKGHSHVYWYRQLPEEGLKFMVYLQKENIIDESGMPKERFSAEFPKEGPSILRIQQVVRGDSAAYFCASSPGSQGETQYFGPGTRLLVL.

The chain combines TRBV7-9 with TRBJ1-5; tentative D call: TRBD1 (6 bases). Per germline, CDR1 SEHNR and CDR2 FQNEAQ (reference sequence). The CDR3 is 17 residues long. V lost 1 base and J lost 3, with 16 bases in between. The CDR3, as DNA: TGTGCCAGCAGCTTAGGGGGAAGCAGGGGTATCAATCAGCCCCAGCATTTT. This encodes CASSLGGSRGINQPQHF.

The V gene is TRBV4-3, the J gene TRBJ2-2, with 10 bases matching TRBD1. After removal of 0 bases from V and 8 bases from J, the junction contained 12 bases not matched to a gene. Germline lookup yields CDR1 LGHNA and CDR2 YSLEER. This CDR3 region has 18 residues. The DNA for the CDR3 is TGCGCCAGCAGCCAAGAGGCCCCATGGACAGGGGGATATGGGGAGCTGTTTTTT. As protein: CASSQEAPWTGGYGELFF.

This clone was observed a few times. The chain joins TRBV11-1 to TRBJ2-5; no firm D call. Between the trimmed V and J ends, which lost 5 bases and 2 bases, there was a span of 9 bases. Germline CDR1 reads SGHAT; CDR2 reads FQDESV (reference sequence). This CDR3 spans 13 amino acids. The CDR3 nucleotides are TGTGCCAGCAGCCCACGAGGACAAGAGACCCAGTACTTC. Translation: CASSPRGQETQYF.

This sequence joins TRBV28 and TRBJ1-1; D gene ambiguous. Trimming cost V 3 bases and J 0 bases, with 17 bases left between them. CDR3 length equals 17 residues. Germline lookup yields CDR1 MDHEN and CDR2 SYDVKM. The CDR3 loop is CASSFPGVRAMNTEAFF. In DNA form, the CDR3 reads TGTGCCAGCAGTTTCCCGGGAGTCCGGGCCATGAACACTGAAGCTTTCTTT.

The V call is TRBV28, the J call TRBJ2-1; 8 positions agree with TRBD2. J was trimmed by 4 bases and V by 6 bases; bases with no gene match: 5. CDR1 and CDR2 (germline): MDHEN, SYDVKM. The CDR3 extends over 14 amino acids. CDR3 sequence: CASRPGGIYNEQFF. Here the CDR3 DNA reads TGTGCCAGCAGGCCGGGGGGGATTTACAATGAGCAGTTCTTC.

The V call is TRBV6-5, the J call TRBJ1-2, with TRBD1 matching 11 bases. Germline CDR1 and CDR2: MNHEY and SVGAGI. This CDR3 has 15 residues. V was pared by 6 bases and J by 7 bases, with 10 bases of the junction left unmatched. The CDR3 protein is CASRKEGQGDSGYTF. For the CDR3, the DNA is TGTGCCAGCAGAAAGGAGGGACAGGGGGATAGTGGCTACACCTTC.

The CDR3 DNA follows: TGTGCCAGCAGTCTCACTACATGGACCGGGGAGCTGTTTTTT. Translated, it gives CASSLTTWTGELFF. V and J are TRBV7-9 and TRBJ2-2; no firm D call. Trimming left V 6 bases short and J 5 bases short, with 13 bases between. The CDR3 has 14 amino acids. CDR1 and CDR2 (germline): SEHNR, FQNEAQ (reference sequence).

The gene calls are TRBV7-8 and TRBJ2-7; TRBD1 is a possible D gene (5 bases). The germline CDR1 and CDR2 sequences are SGHVS and FQNEAQ. CDR3 length: 15 amino acids. V lost 2 bases and J 1 base, leaving 12 bases between the germline ends. The CDR3 reads CASSLLVRASYEQYF. In nucleotides, the CDR3 is TGTGCCAGCAGCTTACTTGTCAGGGCGTCCTACGAGCAGTACTTC.

The chain carries TRBV9 and TRBJ2-3; 8 positions match TRBD2. J lost 0 bases, V lost 7 bases, and 16 bases had no gene match. The CDR3 consists of 18 residues. CDR1 and CDR2 from the germline V gene are SGDLS and YYNGEE. CDR3 sequence reads: CASGVGLLADTSTDTQYF. As DNA, the CDR3 is TGTGCCAGCGGGGTCGGGCTACTAGCGGACACTAGCACAGATACGCAGTATTTT.

The gene calls are TRBV5-1 and TRBJ2-7; 7 bases agree with TRBD1. The V segment lost 0 bases and the J segment 2 bases; nucleotides outside the gene matches: 5. The CDR3 extends over 15 amino acids. Per the germline V gene, CDR1 is SGHRS and CDR2 is YFSETQ. CDR3 sequence (DNA): TGCGCCAGCAGCTTGGTGCCAGGGGGAGCCTACGAGCAGTACTTC. Translated, it gives CASSLVPGGAYEQYF.

The genes are TRBV19 and TRBJ2-7; possibly TRBD1 for D (5 bases). The germline gives CDR1 LNHDA, CDR2 SQIVND (reference sequence). CDR3 size: 16 residues. V lost 7 bases to trimming and J lost 5 bases, with 24 bases between them. The CDR3 spells CASTFTTGVGLNEQYF. The CDR3 DNA reads as TGTGCCAGTACCTTTACTACAGGTGTTGGGCTAAACGAGCAGTACTTC. Full variable domain (rest looked up from reference TRBV19 and TRBJ2-7): DGGITQSPKYLFRKEGQNVTLSCEQNLNHDAMYWYRQDPGQGLRLIYYSQIVNDFQKGDIAEGYSVSREKKESFPLTVTSAQKNPTAFYLCASTFTTGVGLNEQYFGPGTRLTVT.

The chain is built from TRBV2 and TRBJ1-1; a possible D gene is TRBD1 (5 bases). The CDR3 covers 15 residues. Germline V gene lookup returns CDR1 SNHLY and CDR2 FYNNEI. Deletions cut 6 bases from V and 6 bases from J, with 20 bases between. CDR3 amino acids: CASSFSTEPLAEAFF. DNA of the CDR3: TGTGCCAGCAGCTTCTCGACAGAACCTTTAGCTGAAGCTTTCTTT.

This clone was found a few times. The chain employs TRBV10-3 and TRBJ1-4; weak D call: TRBD1 (6 bases). The CDR3 is 13 residues long. Germline assignment: CDR1 ENHRY and CDR2 SYGVKD. The V and J ends lost 8 bases and 5 bases respectively, with 12 bases between them. The CDR3 loop reads CAIGGTANEKLFF. CDR3 sequence (DNA): TGTGCCATCGGGGGCACGGCCAATGAAAAACTGTTTTTT.

This clone was counted a single time. The chain has TRBV19 and TRBJ2-7; 10 nucleotides align to TRBD1. In germline, CDR1 is LNHDA, CDR2 SQIVND (reference sequence). This CDR3 is 14 amino acids long. The trim removed 5 bases at V and 2 bases at J, leaving 3 bases unmatched. The CDR3 coding sequence is TGTGCCAGTAGTCCCGGGACAGGGGCCTACGAGCAGTACTTC. It is translated as CASSPGTGAYEQYF.

The rearrangement joins TRBV7-6 to TRBJ2-2; D remains unclear. The CDR3 spans 15 residues. The V end lost 3 bases, the J end lost 2 bases, and 10 bases lay between the germline ends. CDR1 and CDR2 (germline): SGHVS, FNYEAQ. The CDR3 loop reads CASSFGLANTGELFF. Here the CDR3 DNA reads TGTGCCAGCAGCTTTGGTTTAGCTAACACCGGGGAGCTGTTTTTT.

This clone showed up just a few times. This chain uses TRBV7-3 with TRBJ1-1; perhaps TRBD1 as D (6 bases). Germline CDR1 and CDR2: SGHTA and FQGTGA. This CDR3 has 13 residues. Trimming took off 4 bases at V and 1 base at J, with 7 bases between the two ends. This chain's CDR3 is CASSSGQNTEAFF. The CDR3 DNA reads as TGTGCCAGCAGCTCGGGACAGAACACTGAAGCTTTCTTT.

This clone was found once. The limits of the CDR3 on the DNA are not certain, so only TCRdb's listed CDR3 is given. The genes are TRBV4-1 and TRBJ2-1; the tabulated D call, TRBD2, remains unverified against the DNA. The CDR3 is made up of 19 amino acids, end residues included. Germline CDR1 MGHRA, CDR2 YSYEKL. This chain's CDR3 is CASSQASSGGGPSSSSWFF.

The chain recombines TRBV30 with TRBJ2-3; weak D call: TRBD2 (6 bases). Germline CDR1 GTSNPN, CDR2 SVGIG (reference sequence). Between the trimmed V and J ends, which lost 0 bases and 4 bases, there was a span of 17 bases. CDR3 length equals 16 residues. The CDR3 loop is CAWSVRRLVVADTQYF. DNA for the CDR3: TGTGCCTGGAGTGTACGACGACTAGTTGTGGCAGATACGCAGTATTTT.

This sequence joins TRBV6-5 and TRBJ2-3; TRBD1 aligns across 8 bases. Germline CDR1 is MNHEY and CDR2 is SVGAGI. The length of the CDR3 is 14 residues. V lost 2 bases to trimming and J lost 5 bases; unmatched junction nucleotides: 3. For the CDR3, the DNA is TGTGCCAGCAGTTACCAGGGGGCGGTAGATACGCAGTATTTT. It specifies CASSYQGAVDTQYF.

This chain connects TRBV4-3 to TRBJ2-2; D may be TRBD1 (5 bases). The CDR3 contains 15 residues. Germline loops: CDR1 LGHNA, CDR2 YSLEER. Trimming removed 4 bases at V and 1 base at J, with 10 bases between. The CDR3 nucleotides are TGCGCCAGCAGCCTTGGACACCGGAACACCGGGGAGCTGTTTTTT. Translated, it gives CASSLGHRNTGELFF.

Concerning this clone: The sample has other DNA sequences that encode this CDR3 too. The V call is TRBV30, the J call TRBJ1-1; D gene ambiguous. The CDR3 extends over 12 amino acids. Germline values: CDR1 GTSNPN, CDR2 SVGIG (reference sequence). V was pared by 2 bases and J by 0 bases, with 4 bases between. CDR3 sequence reads: CAWSPMNTEAFF. The CDR3 DNA sequence: TGTGCCTGGAGTCCCATGAACACTGAAGCTTTCTTT.

The rearrangement links TRBV15 to TRBJ2-7, with 8 nucleotides matching TRBD1. Trimming took 1 base from V and 2 from J; bases not matched to a gene: 1. CDR1 and CDR2 (germline): LNHNV, YYDKDF (reference sequence). The CDR3 spans 14 residues. CDR3 residues: CATSRGQGPYEQYF. CDR3 in DNA: TGTGCCACCAGCAGAGGACAGGGGCCCTACGAGCAGTACTTC.

The J gene is TRBJ1-1, the V gene TRBV10-3; possible D gene TRBD1, 6 bases. The V and J ends lost 5 bases and 1 base respectively, with 8 bases between them. This CDR3 region has 13 residues. Germline-derived CDR1 and CDR2 are ENHRY and SYGVKD. CDR3 DNA sequence: TGTGCCATCAGTCGGGACACGAACACTGAAGCTTTCTTT. It yields the protein CAISRDTNTEAFF.